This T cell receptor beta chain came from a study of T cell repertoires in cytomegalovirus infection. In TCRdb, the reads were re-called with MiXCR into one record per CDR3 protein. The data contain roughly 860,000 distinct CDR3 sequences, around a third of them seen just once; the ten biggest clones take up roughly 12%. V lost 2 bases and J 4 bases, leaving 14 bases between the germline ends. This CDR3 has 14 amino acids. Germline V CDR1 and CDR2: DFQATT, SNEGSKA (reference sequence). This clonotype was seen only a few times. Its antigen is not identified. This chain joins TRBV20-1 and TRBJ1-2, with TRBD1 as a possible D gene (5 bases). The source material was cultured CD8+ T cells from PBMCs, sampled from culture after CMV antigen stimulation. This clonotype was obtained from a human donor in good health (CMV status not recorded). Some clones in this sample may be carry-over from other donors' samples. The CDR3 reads CSARFRGILYGYTF. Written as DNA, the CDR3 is TGCAGTGCTAGATTTCGGGGGATCCTCTATGGCTACACCTTC.